This T cell receptor (beta chain) was identified in a study of T-cell memory formation after mild COVID-19. About the research overall: TCR clusters mostly belonged to single donors. Findings of the study overall: Balance between CD4 and CD8 was seen in clones contracting day 15 to 85, and a CD4+ lean was seen in later expanders. Memory cells collected pre-infection included some clones that later responded, suggesting cross-reactive memory joined.

This clonotype was observed at least ten times. The antigen remains undetermined. Using constant-segment primers, 5'RACE produced TCR alpha and TCR beta cDNA libraries carrying sample barcodes and UMIs. TCRdb used MiXCR to reprocess the 5' RACE reads, holding one entry per CDR3 protein. The sample has some 600,000 distinct CDR3 sequences, roughly 17% seen once. There are 16 residues in the CDR3. CDR1 is MGHRA and CDR2 is YSYEKL in the germline V gene. V lost 0 bases, J lost 4 bases, and 3 bases stayed unmatched. This clonotype was obtained from an adult woman who had mild COVID-19 (a few samples of this study predate the infection). Cell type and time point are not known. The genes are TRBV4-1 and TRBJ2-1; 10 bases line up with TRBD2. The source material was PBMCs or a T cell subset sorted from them (not recorded which). CDR3 in DNA: TGCGCCAGCAGCCAAGACATGACTAGCGGGTACAATGAGCAGTTCTTC. This translates into CASSQDMTSGYNEQFF.